Listed below are T cell receptor beta chains from one sample, sequenced in a study of CD4 T cells in relation to SARS-CoV-2 and coronaviruses. Profiling relied on immunoSEQ multiplex PCR, and the TCRdb table lists in-frame clones only, not all of them. The top ten hold less than 20% of the sample, which has about 21,000 clones, 65% to 80% seen once. No antigens are known for them. The sequenced material came from CD4+ T cells from PBMCs, cultured in vitro. The receptors were sampled from a human donor in good health. Both conserved end residues are part of each CDR3.

v_call,cdr3_aa
TRBV4-1,CASQRPGQNTGELFF
TRBV28,CASSFFGSSGASGLTYNEQFF
TRBV5-5,CASSLSPSVPEAFF
TRBV5-8,CASRGFTEAFF
TRBV5-1,CASGPGGTTNEKLFF
TRBV9,CASSDSGQEYNEQFF
TRBV2,CASSELGGYGYTF
TRBV7-9,CASSRAGQGFYEQYF
TRBV5-1,CASSSNYEQYF
TRBV27,CASSVTGYTEAFF
TRBV19,CASNQRIGAEQFF
TRBV18,CASSLVSGNTIYF
TRBV19,CASSRGTGSRELFF
TRBV30,CAWSTSDRSSYNEQFF
TRBV24-1,CATSDQPKEGQGGSYNEQFF
TRBV3-1/TRBV3-2,CASSRGNYEQYF
TRBV5-1,CASGSRLSGSTDTQYF
TRBV5-1,CASSYAGGSSYEQYF
TRBV27,CASSSTTEPYEQYF
TRBV7-6,CASSLVTSGSGFF
TRBV5-1,CASSRDGQAGETQYF
TRBV24-1,CATSDLPGQDPKSYGYTF
TRBV12-3/TRBV12-4,CASSLEKEQYF
TRBV9,CASSLGTSGITQYF
TRBV6-6,CASSYSSGKETQYF
TRBV6-5,CASSYSIAGGPNEQFF
TRBV3-1/TRBV3-2,CASSQAGADEQFF
TRBV2,CASSEAVAGQAYEQYF
TRBV9,CASSLSSRSNPSGNTIYF
TRBV2,CASSGPHRGTYMNTEAFF
TRBV14,CASSSFGTAGGEQFF
TRBV5-6,CASSPWTSGRVYNEQFF
TRBV2,CASSVVGINTEAFF
TRBV7-2,CASSSGQGREAFF
TRBV11-2,CASSYGTGVPTEAFF
TRBV15,CATSTLAGGTGELFF
TRBV28,CASSTGRTNQPQHF
TRBV3-1/TRBV3-2,CASSQAGTGQETQYF
TRBV2,CASSKRETSYNEQFF
TRBV27,CASSPTGNYGYTF
TRBV7-3,CASSPGLGGEETQYF
TRBV7-8,CASSGIGPDQPQHF
TRBV21-1,CASSKGQPDTEAFF
TRBV6-4,CASSRDLDTEAFF
TRBV27,CASSFGVGSSPLHF
TRBV6-4,CASSRSGSSDTQYF
TRBV6-2/TRBV6-3,CASSTHLAGGYNEQFF
TRBV19,CASSPTSGDEQFF
TRBV28,CASSPIWNIQYF
TRBV6-2/TRBV6-3,CASSYSLGGGEQYF
TRBV11-1,CASSLRAGGNEQFF
TRBV11-2,CASSLAPTSYNEQFF
TRBV6-5,CASSLGGTASPLHF
TRBV5-1,CASSLGTGGRNSPLHF
TRBV27,CASSLRQSYEQYF
TRBV19,CASSISGQGAYEQYF
TRBV3-1/TRBV3-2,CASSQGEYSPLHF
TRBV19,CASSLLGGQETQYF
TRBV25-1,CASTPRTRAPYEQYF